This TCR beta chain is from a study of identical twins. This clonotype occurred many times. Its target is not known. Points from the study as a whole: Twins' excess sharing was less marked for out-of-frame beta sequences.

The V and J ends lost 5 bases and 4 bases, in that order; junction bases with no gene match: 9. CDR3 length: 15 residues. TCRdb reprocessed the 5' RACE reads via MiXCR and lists one record per CDR3 protein. Seen here are about 890,000 distinct CDR3 sequences, 9% to 15% observed once, and the top ten hold around 1.6%. These data were also reused for a study on yellow fever vaccine responses in identical twins.

The chain couples TRBV12-3 or TRBV12-4 to TRBJ1-1; 8 bases fit TRBD1. The sequencing sample was made of PBMCs. This sequence originates from a woman in her late teens or twenties in good health. The CDR3: CASSARGQLTTEAFF. In DNA, the CDR3 is TGTGCCAGCAGTGCCAGGGGGCAACTCACCACTGAAGCTTTCTTT.